A selection of T cell receptor beta chains follows, all from one sample in a study of cytomegalovirus exposure and HLA in healthy donors. Assay: immunoSEQ multiplex PCR; the TCRdb copy retains only in-frame clones and omits some. The sample has 150,000 to 200,000 clones, 80% seen once. The sample comprised PBMCs. These receptors all come from a man aged 25 to 40 in good health and CMV-seropositive. Both conserved end residues are part of each CDR3. The D gene is left open where the match is weak. Size is omitted from some rows. Given values are once, few, many or a class for expanded clones.

d_call	v_call	clone_size	j_call	cdr3_nt	cdr3_aa
NA	TRBV14	NA	TRBJ2-7	TGTGCCAGCAGCCAAGATCAGGGATTGGACGAGCAGTACTTC	CASSQDQGLDEQYF
NA	TRBV10-3	NA	TRBJ2-1	TGTGCCGGCTCCCAAGGGGTCAATGAGCAGTTCTTC	CAGSQGVNEQFF
TRBD1	TRBV6-1	NA	TRBJ1-5	TGTGCCAGCAGTGACCTCGGACAGGGTCTTCAGCCCCAGCATTTT	CASSDLGQGLQPQHF
TRBD1	TRBV5-6	NA	TRBJ1-6	TGTGCCAGCAGCTTGGCCCGGGACAGATATAATTCACCCCTCCACTTT	CASSLARDRYNSPLHF
NA	TRBV7-8	NA	TRBJ1-6	TGTGCCAGCAGCTTAGGGCCAGGGGAGTTTAATTCACCCCTCCACTTT	CASSLGPGEFNSPLHF
TRBD2	TRBV7-9	NA	TRBJ2-3	TGTTCCAGCAGCTTAGGTTCGACTAGCGGGAGAACAGATACGCAGTATTTT	CSSSLGSTSGRTDTQYF
TRBD1	TRBV27	NA	TRBJ2-5	TGTGCCAGCAGTTTCTCCGGGACAGAAGAGACCCAGTACTTC	CASSFSGTEETQYF
NA	TRBV2	NA	TRBJ2-1	TGTGCCAGCAGTGCGGGCAGGGGGGTTAGCAATGAGCAGTTCTTC	CASSAGRGVSNEQFF
NA	TRBV5-1	NA	TRBJ2-3	TGCGCCAGCAGCTTGGAATCTCGAACTAGCACAGATACGCAGTATTTT	CASSLESRTSTDTQYF
NA	TRBV29-1	NA	TRBJ1-5	TGCAGCGCGAAGGGAGGGGGCAATCAGCCCCAGCATTTT	CSAKGGGNQPQHF
TRBD1	TRBV6-4	NA	TRBJ1-1	TGTGCCAGCAGGGCCGGACAGGGCCAAGGATCGGCTTTCTTT	CASRAGQGQGSAFF
NA	TRBV11-2	NA	TRBJ1-5	TGTGCCAGCAGCCATAGGGGGGGGGAGGGGCAGCCCCAGCATTTT	CASSHRGGEGQPQHF
TRBD2	TRBV7-9	NA	TRBJ2-2	TGTGCCAGCAGCTTAAGAGCGGGAGTGCCCGGGGAGCTGTTTTTT	CASSLRAGVPGELFF
TRBD2	TRBV6-5	many	TRBJ2-1	TGTGCCAGCAGTTACGTAGCGGGAGGATCGGATGAGCAGTTCTTC	CASSYVAGGSDEQFF
NA	TRBV27	NA	TRBJ2-3	TGTGCCAGCGGGAGTGGCACAGATACGCAGTATTTT	CASGSGTDTQYF
TRBD1	TRBV15	NA	TRBJ2-7	TGTGCCACCAGCAGGCGGGACAGGACTTCCTACGAGCAGTACTTC	CATSRRDRTSYEQYF
TRBD2	TRBV6-4	few	TRBJ2-3	TGTGCCAGCAGTGTTAGCGGGGGGGAAGATACGCAGTATTTT	CASSVSGGEDTQYF
NA	TRBV27	NA	TRBJ2-1	TGTGCCAGCAGTTTATTCGGCAGGGATGAGCAGTTCTTC	CASSLFGRDEQFF
NA	TRBV12-5	NA	TRBJ1-1	TGTGCTAGTGGTTTGAAGTCCGGGGGACACACTGAAGCTTTCTTT	CASGLKSGGHTEAFF
TRBD1	TRBV29-1	once	TRBJ1-5	TGCAGCGTTATGGACAGGGGTAGCAATCAGCCCCAGCATTTT	CSVMDRGSNQPQHF
TRBD2	TRBV11-3	NA	TRBJ2-7	TGTGCCAGCAGCTTCGGGGGGGCCCCCTACGAGCAGTACTTC	CASSFGGAPYEQYF
TRBD2	TRBV7-2	NA	TRBJ2-7	TGTGCCAGCAGCTTAGGGCAAGGCGGGAGCTCCTACGAGCAGTACTTC	CASSLGQGGSSYEQYF
TRBD1	TRBV27	NA	TRBJ1-2	TGTGCCAGCAGTAAACAGGGGGAGGGACATGGCTACACCTTC	CASSKQGEGHGYTF
TRBD1	TRBV30	NA	TRBJ2-7	TGTGCCTGGAGGGCCGGGACAGGGGGCCACGAGCAGTACTTC	CAWRAGTGGHEQYF
NA	TRBV5-4	NA	TRBJ1-2	TGTGCCAGCAGCTTGCCGGGGGGAGAGGGCTACACCTTC	CASSLPGGEGYTF
NA	TRBV4-1	NA	TRBJ1-1	TGCGCCAGCAGCCAAGCCCCGGTGAACACTGAAGCTTTCTTT	CASSQAPVNTEAFF
NA	TRBV7-9	NA	TRBJ2-3	TGTGCCAGCAGCTTAGCGGGAGGCACAGATACGCAGTATTTT	CASSLAGGTDTQYF
TRBD1	TRBV27	NA	TRBJ2-7	TGTGCCAGCAGTGTCCTACGGGGACAGCCCTACGAGCAGTACTTC	CASSVLRGQPYEQYF
NA	TRBV7-8	NA	TRBJ2-1	TGTGCCAGCAGCTCGGAGGCCGCAGCCCAGTTCTTC	CASSSEAAAQFF
NA	TRBV30	NA	TRBJ1-2	TGTGCCTGGAGTCCCCCCGGGGGGTTCTATGGCTACACCTTC	CAWSPPGGFYGYTF
NA	TRBV7-9	NA	TRBJ1-2	TGTGCCAGCAGCCCCTGGGAGGGCGCTAACTATGGCTACACCTTC	CASSPWEGANYGYTF
NA	TRBV4-3	NA	TRBJ1-6	TGCGCCAGCAGCGTCCGCGGGCGTTCACCCCTCCACTTT	CASSVRGRSPLHF
NA	TRBV7-9	NA	TRBJ1-1	TGTGCCAGCAGCTTAGAGACAGAAGCTTTCTTT	CASSLETEAFF
NA	TRBV12-5	NA	TRBJ2-1	TGTGCTAGTGGTTTGGTACTTGGGAGTTTGTCTAATGAGCAGTTCTTC	CASGLVLGSLSNEQFF
TRBD1	TRBV10-2	NA	TRBJ1-5	TGCGCCAGCAGCCACAGGGGGCCAAGCAATCAGCCCCAGCATTTT	CASSHRGPSNQPQHF
NA	TRBV4-1	NA	TRBJ2-3	TGCGCCAGCAGCCAAGGAGGGCTGGGTGACGGACGCCTCACAGATACGCAGTATTTT	CASSQGGLGDGRLTDTQYF
TRBD1	TRBV19	NA	TRBJ2-5	TGTGCCAGTAGTACCTCGACAGGGACGGCGCAAGAGACCCAGTACTTC	CASSTSTGTAQETQYF
NA	TRBV19	NA	TRBJ2-7	TGTGCCAGTAGTGCCACAGGGCCGAGCTCCTACGAGCAGTACTTC	CASSATGPSSYEQYF
NA	TRBV4-1	NA	TRBJ2-5	TGCGCCAGCAGCCGAAGACTAGGAGAGACCCAGTACTTC	CASSRRLGETQYF
TRBD1	TRBV5-1	NA	TRBJ1-1	TGCGCCAGCAGCCGGGACCCCAGGGGGCAGGTTGAAGCTTTCTTT	CASSRDPRGQVEAFF
TRBD1	TRBV5-6	NA	TRBJ2-2	TGTGCCAGCAGCCCCGGGACAGGGAACACCGGGGAGCTGTTTTTT	CASSPGTGNTGELFF
TRBD2	TRBV5-4	NA	TRBJ2-7	TGTGCCAGCAGCTTATGGGGGGGGATTAACTACGAGCAGTACTTC	CASSLWGGINYEQYF
NA	TRBV6-5	NA	TRBJ2-7	TGTGCCAGCAGCCCAAACGGCGGACAAGAGTACTTC	CASSPNGGQEYF
NA	TRBV11-2	NA	TRBJ1-1	TGTGCCAGCAGCTTAACCCAGTACGAACTAGACTTTGGCACTGAAGCTTTCTTT	CASSLTQYELDFGTEAFF
NA	TRBV30	NA	TRBJ1-1	TGTGCCTGGAGTGTACGGCGGGACACTGAAGCTTTCTTT	CAWSVRRDTEAFF
TRBD1	TRBV7-6	once	TRBJ2-7	TGTGCCAGCAGCTTATCCGGACAGGCCGAGCAGTACTTC	CASSLSGQAEQYF
NA	TRBV5-6	NA	TRBJ2-2	TGTGCCAGCAGCTTGGGTCCGGTACACACCGGGGAGCTGTTTTTT	CASSLGPVHTGELFF
NA	TRBV18	NA	TRBJ2-1	TGTGCCAGCTCACCCGTTTCGGGACAAGGGGATAGCTCCTACAATGAGCAGTTCTTC	CASSPVSGQGDSSYNEQFF
NA	TRBV4-1	NA	TRBJ2-2	TGCGCCAGCAGCCAAGAGCCAGGGTTTACCGGGGAGCTGTTTTTT	CASSQEPGFTGELFF
NA	TRBV27	NA	TRBJ1-5	TGTGCCAGCAGTCCCATCGGAGGGAATAGCAATCAGCCCCAGCATTTT	CASSPIGGNSNQPQHF
TRBD1	TRBV2	once	TRBJ2-2	TGTGCCACACAACCTTGGGACAGGAACACCGGGGAGCTGTTTTTT	CATQPWDRNTGELFF
TRBD2	TRBV9	NA	TRBJ2-5	TGTGCCAGCAGCCCGGGGGCGGGGGGCAACCAAGAGACCCAGTACTTC	CASSPGAGGNQETQYF
NA	TRBV6-4	few	TRBJ2-6	TGTGCCAGCAGTGACTCGAGGGCCTCTGGGGCCAACGTCCTGACTTTC	CASSDSRASGANVLTF